In its sample, the clone carrying this TCR beta chain was seen many times. Its target is unknown. This CDR3 contains 11 residues. Trimming removed 3 bases from V and 1 base from J, with 3 bases in between. Germline V lookup: CDR1 DFQATT, CDR2 SNEGSKA (reference sequence). These data come from a study of Graves' ophthalmopathy and Graves' hyperthyroidism. Study-wide points: Ophthalmopathy was separated from stable hyperthyroidism by a 13-signature model with 87.88% sensitivity and 81.08% specificity.

Ophthalmopathy donors were characterized by moderate-to-severe activity, CAS of at least 3, NOSPECS of at least 4, and duration under 3 months. In this cohort, patients with other autoimmune diseases, uncontrolled infections, pregnancy or lactation were excluded. TCR beta CDR3 regions were amplified from RNA transcripts. A first-round RT-PCR used HTBI primers, followed by a second-round multiplex PCR. TCRdb processed the multiplex PCR reads anew with MiXCR; each CDR3 protein has one entry. This sample carries about 480,000 distinct CDR3 sequences, 13% to 15% of them seen once, and the ten largest clones take about 9.4%.

J is TRBJ1-1 and V is TRBV20-1, with D unresolved. This sequence was found in a woman aged 25 to 39 with Graves' ophthalmopathy. Material for sequencing was blood. The CDR3 loop is CSASGNTEAFF. CDR3 bases: TGCAGTGCTAGTGGGAACACTGAAGCTTTCTTT.